The 16 T cell receptor beta chains given below trace back to one sample, sequenced in a study of cytomegalovirus exposure and HLA in healthy donors. This PCR relied on a set of 60 Vbeta primers and 13 Jbeta primers. Produced via immunoSEQ multiplex PCR; TCRdb's table is partial and in-frame only. The repertoire includes 170,000 or so clones, 84% of them detected once, and under 5% sits in the top ten. Sequences were obtained from PBMCs. These receptor sequences come from a young man in good health and CMV-seronegative.

V is TRBV20-1 and J is TRBJ2-7, with D unclear. Per germline, CDR1 DFQATT and CDR2 SNEGSKA (reference sequence). V lost 6 bases and J 5 bases, leaving 5 bases between the germline ends. The CDR3 covers 9 residues. This CDR3 is CSALDEQYF. DNA for the CDR3: TGCAGTGCCTTAGACGAGCAGTACTTC.

The chain has TRBV9 and TRBJ2-1; TRBD1 matches 9 bases. Germline loops: CDR1 SGDLS, CDR2 YYNGEE. This CDR3 is built from 16 residues. V lost 3 bases and J lost 7; bases outside the gene matches: 11. CDR3 nucleotides: TGTGCCAGCAGCGCTGACCCACAGGGGGCTATTAATGAGCAGTTCTTC. Translation gives CASSADPQGAINEQFF.

The gene calls are TRBV6-5 and TRBJ1-6; no clear D gene. This CDR3 is 12 amino acids long. The V end was cut by 8 bases, the J end by 4 bases, with 6 bases between. Germline CDR1 MNHEY, CDR2 SVGAGI. The CDR3 reads CASRPYNSPLHF. CDR3 coding DNA: TGTGCCAGCCGTCCGTATAATTCACCCCTCCACTTT.

The gene calls are TRBV6-5 and TRBJ2-1; 7 bases line up with TRBD2. Germline CDR1 reads MNHEY; CDR2 reads SVGAGI. There are 15 residues in the CDR3. The trim removed 1 base at V and 7 bases at J, leaving 7 bases unmatched. CDR3 sequence reads: CASSYWAGVANEQFF. The CDR3 bases are TGTGCCAGCAGTTACTGGGCGGGAGTGGCGAATGAGCAGTTCTTC.

The rearrangement links TRBV6-5 to TRBJ2-3; 8 bases are shared with TRBD1. V lost 5 bases to trimming and J lost 7 bases; unmatched junction nucleotides: 11. CDR1 is MNHEY and CDR2 is SVGAGI in the germline V gene. The CDR3 totals 15 residues. The CDR3, as DNA: TGTGCCAGCAGTCCCGGGACAGGTGCGAGTTATACGCAGTATTTT. Amino acid sequence: CASSPGTGASYTQYF.

The rearrangement uses TRBV7-6 and TRBJ1-2, with D perhaps matching TRBD1 (5 bases). The V and J ends lost 5 bases and 4 bases respectively, with 11 bases between them. Germline V gives CDR1 SGHVS, CDR2 FNYEAQ. The CDR3 is 13 residues long. This CDR3 is CASSLGTGYGYTF. For the CDR3, the DNA is TGTGCCAGCAGCCTAGGGACTGGCTATGGCTACACCTTC. Looking up the rest from reference TRBV7-6 and TRBJ1-2 gives the full variable domain: GAGVSQSPRYKVTKRGQDVALRCDPISGHVSLYWYRQALGQGPEFLTYFNYEAQQDKSGLPNDRFSAERPEGSISTLTIQRTEQRDSAMYRCASSLGTGYGYTFGSGTRLTVV.

The chain uses TRBV28 and TRBJ2-1, with 8 bases aligning to TRBD1. Germline V CDR1 and CDR2: MDHEN, SYDVKM. The CDR3 totals 16 residues. With 1 base clipped from V and 10 bases from J, the junction kept 12 bases outside the gene matches. This CDR3 reads CASSLYTGGSPGEQFF. CDR3 nucleotides: TGTGCCAGCAGTTTATATACAGGGGGTTCCCCAGGGGAGCAGTTCTTC.

This chain uses TRBV15 with TRBJ2-7; possibly TRBD1 for D (5 bases). V was pared by 0 bases and J by 6 bases, with 15 bases between. CDR3 length equals 15 residues. CDR1 is LNHNV and CDR2 is YYDKDF in the germline V gene (reference sequence). In DNA form, the CDR3 reads TGTGCCACCAGCAGAGATCGGCGGCAGGGCGTCGAGCAGTACTTC. Amino acid sequence: CATSRDRRQGVEQYF.

V usage is TRBV21-1 and J usage is TRBJ2-7; the table assigns TRBD2, which was not confirmed against the DNA. TRBV21-1 is a pseudogene locus. The CDR3 is 14 residues long. CDR3 in DNA: TGTGCCAGGGGCGGCGGGAGGACACCCTACGAGCAGTACTTC. Encoded protein: CARGGGRTPYEQYF.

The chain is built from TRBV27 and TRBJ1-1; D gene unclear. The CDR3 totals 13 residues. Trimming took 3 bases from V and 5 from J, leaving 10 bases between them. Germline CDR1 MNHEY, CDR2 SMNVEV (reference sequence). The CDR3 region is CASSFPGRTEAFF. CDR3 DNA: TGTGCCAGCAGTTTTCCAGGTAGGACTGAAGCTTTCTTT.

This clone came up once. The CDR3 loop reads CASSISPGEAFF. The DNA for the CDR3 is TGTGCCAGTAGTATATCCCCGGGTGAAGCTTTCTTT. V is TRBV19 and J is TRBJ1-1; D ambiguous. V was cut by 2 bases and J by 7 bases, with 8 bases left in between. Germline values: CDR1 LNHDA, CDR2 SQIVND (reference sequence). The CDR3 is made up of 12 amino acids.

This chain joins TRBV7-9 and TRBJ1-5; possible D gene TRBD1, 6 bases. Trimming cost V 1 base and J 2 bases, with 9 bases left between them. From germline, CDR1 is SEHNR and CDR2 FQNEAQ (reference sequence). The CDR3 totals 15 residues. CDR3 coding DNA: TGTGCCAGCAGCTTAGAGGGGGTTGGCAATCAGCCCCAGCATTTT. It encodes CASSLEGVGNQPQHF.

This chain joins TRBV28 and TRBJ2-1, with D perhaps TRBD1 (6 bases). Deletions cut 6 bases from V and 8 bases from J, with 17 bases between. CDR3 size: 14 residues. Germline-derived CDR1 and CDR2 are MDHEN and SYDVKM. CDR3: CASSPGVSIDEQFF. CDR3 DNA: TGTGCCAGCAGCCCAGGGGTATCGATCGATGAGCAGTTCTTC.

The chain is built from TRBV7-8 and TRBJ1-5; tentatively, D is TRBD1 (5 bases). Germline V gene sequence: CDR1 SGHVS, CDR2 FQNEAQ. Trimming removed 3 bases from V and 4 bases from J, with 13 bases in between. The CDR3 sequence is 15 residues long. The CDR3 DNA reads as TGTGCCAGCAGCTTCAGAACAGGAGAGAATCAGCCCCAGCATTTT. It is translated as CASSFRTGENQPQHF.

The CDR3 sequence: CASSVVQSGELFF. DNA for the CDR3: TGTGCCAGCAGCGTAGTCCAGTCCGGGGAGCTGTTTTTT. The chain carries TRBV9 and TRBJ2-2, with unresolved D. The CDR3 has 13 amino acids. Germline CDR1 SGDLS, CDR2 YYNGEE. Trimming took off 0 bases at V and 6 bases at J, with 6 bases between the two ends.

V usage is TRBV11-2 and J usage is TRBJ2-7; the match to TRBD1 covers 11 bases. After removal of 5 bases from V and 7 bases from J, the junction contained 13 bases not matched to a gene. The CDR3 contains 16 residues. In germline, CDR1 is SGHAT, CDR2 FQNNGV. The CDR3 nucleotides are TGTGCCAGCAGCCCTTACCAGGACAGGGGGCGGGTAGAGCAGTACTTC. This translates into CASSPYQDRGRVEQYF.